This T cell receptor (beta chain) originates from a study of T-cell reconstitution after alpha-beta-depleted transplantation in children. This clonotype was detected a few times. Its target is unknown. The CDR3 extends over 12 amino acids. Trimming shortened V by 1 base and J by 8 bases, and 5 bases separated the two germline ends. The germline gives CDR1 SGHVS, CDR2 FQNEAQ. Notes on the study in general: A year post-transplant, T-cell counts and diversity derived mostly from newly produced T cells.

Unique molecular identifiers tagged the TCRbeta library. TCRdb itself ran the PCR reads through MiXCR, one entry per CDR3 protein. The sample includes around 700,000 distinct CDR3 sequences, over 10% seen only once; the top ten take around 0.79%. V and J are TRBV7-8 and TRBJ2-2; D is ambiguous. The TCR was taken from a girl aged 2 to 9 with congenital amegakaryocytic thrombocytopenia, due to receive a stem cell transplant. The specimen was PBMCs, collected before TCRalphabeta/CD19-depleted stem cell transplant. CDR3 residues: CASSLVQGELFF. In DNA, the CDR3 is TGTGCCAGCAGCTTAGTGCAGGGGGAGCTGTTTTTT.